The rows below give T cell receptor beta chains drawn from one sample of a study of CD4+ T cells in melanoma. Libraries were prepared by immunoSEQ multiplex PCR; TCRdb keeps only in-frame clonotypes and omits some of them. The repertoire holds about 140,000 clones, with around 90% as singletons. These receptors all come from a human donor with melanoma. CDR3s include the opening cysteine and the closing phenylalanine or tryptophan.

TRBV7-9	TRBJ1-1	CASSSQTGGRTEAFF
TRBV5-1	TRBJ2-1	CASSSGLGGGGGNEQFF
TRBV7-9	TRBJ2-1	CASSFFSLRGAGEQFF
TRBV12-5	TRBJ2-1	CASALGSYNEQFF
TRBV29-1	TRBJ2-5	CSVNGGQETQYF
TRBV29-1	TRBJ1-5	CSVSQGAGNQPQHF
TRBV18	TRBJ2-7	CASSVGGSYEQYF
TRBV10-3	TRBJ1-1	CAISEERGTEAFF
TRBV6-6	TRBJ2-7	CASSFQGTSYEQYF
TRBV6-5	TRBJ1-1	CASSLGRRNTEAFF
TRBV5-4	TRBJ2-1	CASSLTTLAGTNNEQFF
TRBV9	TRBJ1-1	CASSVSSGAGEAFF
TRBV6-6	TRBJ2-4	CASRGGQGAAKNIQYF
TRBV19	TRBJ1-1	CASSIRRGATEAFF
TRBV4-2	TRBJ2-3	CASSSSGGYSTDTQYF
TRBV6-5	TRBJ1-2	CASSQRDGYGYTF
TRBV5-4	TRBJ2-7	CASSRGQGLDEQYF
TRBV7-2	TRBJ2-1	CASSLEGQVYNEQFF
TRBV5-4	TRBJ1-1	CASSPGTGAGTEAFF
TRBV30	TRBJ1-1	CAWSVGRVNTEAFF
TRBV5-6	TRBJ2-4	CASSFWDTAKNIQYF
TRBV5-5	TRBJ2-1	CASSYYRTNSQGEQFF
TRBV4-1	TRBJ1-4	CASSQETWTGGPNEKLFF
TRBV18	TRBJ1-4	CASSPGQGRSEKLFF
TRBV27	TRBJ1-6	CASRGTGRIGSYNSPLHF
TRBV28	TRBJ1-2	CASSFTGRGNYGYTF
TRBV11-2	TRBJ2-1	CASSLVVAGGLGEQFF
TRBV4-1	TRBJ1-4	CASSLYSRPLDEKLFF
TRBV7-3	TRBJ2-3	CASSLTHSGVPQYF
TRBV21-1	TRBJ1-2	CASSKETNYGYTF
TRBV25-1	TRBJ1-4	CASGLIRGSGDEKLFF
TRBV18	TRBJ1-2	CASSPPSARKTYGYTF
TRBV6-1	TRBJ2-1	CASSGGGAAGNEQFF
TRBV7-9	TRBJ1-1	CASSWSGGPNTEAFF
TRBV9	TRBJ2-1	CASSVALAGYNEQFF
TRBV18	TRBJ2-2	CASSPGAGATGELFF
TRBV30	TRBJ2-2	CAWKGQGGEGTGELFF
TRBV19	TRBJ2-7	CASSMSRQGRYEQYF
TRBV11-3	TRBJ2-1	CASSLAGYNEQFF
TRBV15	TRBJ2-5	CATSRFRTTTQETQYF
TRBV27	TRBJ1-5	CASRPTGLVDQPQHF
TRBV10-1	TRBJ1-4	CATTQLLYEKLFF
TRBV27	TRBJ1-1	CASSLRPSTEAFF
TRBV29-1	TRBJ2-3	CSVTASTDTQYF
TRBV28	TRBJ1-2	CASSLGGTPVRGYTF
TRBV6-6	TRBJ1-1	CASSTPGQGGSEAFF
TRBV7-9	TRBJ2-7	CASSLWDSSHEQYF
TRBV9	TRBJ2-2	CASSPRTGGTGELFF
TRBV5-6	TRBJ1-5	CASSLRGGTYQPQHF
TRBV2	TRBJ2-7	CASREMAPQYF
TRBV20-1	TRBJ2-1	CSATKEEQFF
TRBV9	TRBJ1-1	CASSVMGAAEAFF
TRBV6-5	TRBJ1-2	CASRGVGRRYGYTF
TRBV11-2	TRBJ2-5	CASSLAGGPWETQYF
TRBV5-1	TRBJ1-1	CASSLTGSDTEAFF